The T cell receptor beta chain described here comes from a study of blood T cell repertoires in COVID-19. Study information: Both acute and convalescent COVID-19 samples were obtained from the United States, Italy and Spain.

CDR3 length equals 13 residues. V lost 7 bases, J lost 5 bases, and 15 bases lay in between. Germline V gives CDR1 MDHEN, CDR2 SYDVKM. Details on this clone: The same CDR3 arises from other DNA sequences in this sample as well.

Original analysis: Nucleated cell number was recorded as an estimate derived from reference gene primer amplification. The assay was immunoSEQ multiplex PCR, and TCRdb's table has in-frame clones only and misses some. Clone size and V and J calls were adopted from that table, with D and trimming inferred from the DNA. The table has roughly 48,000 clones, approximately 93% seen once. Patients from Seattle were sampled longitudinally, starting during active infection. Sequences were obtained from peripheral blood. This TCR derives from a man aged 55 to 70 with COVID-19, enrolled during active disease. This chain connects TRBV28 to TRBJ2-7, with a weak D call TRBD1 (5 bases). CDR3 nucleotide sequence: TGTGCCAGCACTCGGCAGGGTCGCAACGAGCAGTACTTC. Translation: CASTRQGRNEQYF.